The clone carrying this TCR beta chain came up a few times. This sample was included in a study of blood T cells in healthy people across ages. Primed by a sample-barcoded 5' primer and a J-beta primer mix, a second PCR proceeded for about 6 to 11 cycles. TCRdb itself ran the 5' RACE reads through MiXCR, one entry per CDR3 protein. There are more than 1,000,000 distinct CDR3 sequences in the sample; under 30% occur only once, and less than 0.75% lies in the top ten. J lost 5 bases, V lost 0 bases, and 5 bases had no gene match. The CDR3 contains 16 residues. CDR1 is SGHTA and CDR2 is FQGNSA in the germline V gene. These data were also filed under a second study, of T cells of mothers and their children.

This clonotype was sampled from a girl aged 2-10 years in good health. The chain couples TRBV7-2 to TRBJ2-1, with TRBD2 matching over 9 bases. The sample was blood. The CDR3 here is CASSLASSSGNNEQFF. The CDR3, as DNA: TGTGCCAGCAGCTTAGCGTCGTCTAGCGGGAACAATGAGCAGTTCTTC.